This T cell receptor (beta chain) was observed in a study of CD8+CD57+ T cells in acquired aplastic anemia. This clonotype occurred once. Genomic DNA acted as the template from which TCR beta VDJ combination and CDR3 sequence profiling were carried out. TCRdb re-derived calls from the reads in MiXCR, one entry per CDR3 protein. This sample has around 200,000 distinct CDR3 sequences, with approximately 60% found just once. The authors sequenced patients whose flow cytometry had shown CD8+CD57+ cell expansion. V dropped 2 bases and J dropped 3 bases, with 13 bases sitting between them. From germline, CDR1 is SGHTA and CDR2 FQGNSA. CDR3 length: 15 residues.

This sequence joins TRBV7-2 and TRBJ1-2; possibly TRBD1 for D (5 bases). Sequenced: sorted CD4+, CD8+, or CD8+CD57+ T cells (not recorded which) from PBMCs. This clonotype was obtained from a human donor with aplastic anemia. The CDR3 sequence: CASSLTVGTDYGYTF. CDR3 nucleotide sequence: TGTGCCAGCAGCTTAACGGTCGGGACGGACTATGGCTACACCTTC.